The sequence of this T cell receptor (beta chain) was determined in a study of T cell responses to AZD1222 COVID-19 vaccine. General study points: No day 14 peak samples; only post-peak repertoires were characterized. Reports indicate that nearly half of spike-specific TCRs are directed at unmutated variant regions. Baseline serostatus was positive in only a handful of AZD1222 recipients. An increase in Spike-specific TCR breadth and depth was observed after two AZD1222 doses.

A remark on this clone: Its antigen is currently unknown.

Data came from immunoSEQ multiplex PCR; TCRdb stores just in-frame clones and leaves some out. The data show some 97,000 clones, 80% to 95% seen once. This CDR3 region has 13 residues. Between the trimmed V and J ends, which lost 0 bases and 3 bases, there was a span of 6 bases. CDR1 and CDR2 (germline): GTSNPN, SVGIG (reference sequence). Sample: peripheral blood, taken on day 0 of AZD1222 vaccination. This TCR was recovered from an adult in good health. This chain links TRBV30 with TRBJ1-5; D not resolved. CDR3 sequence (DNA): TGTGCCTGGAGTGTTTCAAACAATCAGCCCCAGCATTTT. This gives the protein CAWSVSNNQPQHF.